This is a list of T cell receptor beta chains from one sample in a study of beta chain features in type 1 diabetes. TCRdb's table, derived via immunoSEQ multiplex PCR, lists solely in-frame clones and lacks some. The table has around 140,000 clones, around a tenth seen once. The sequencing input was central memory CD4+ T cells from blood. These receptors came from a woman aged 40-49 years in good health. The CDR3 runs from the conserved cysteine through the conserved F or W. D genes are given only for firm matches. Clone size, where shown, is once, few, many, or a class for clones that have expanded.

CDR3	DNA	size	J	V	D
CAISGSNRGYFNEQFF	TGTGCCATCAGTGGTTCTAACAGGGGATATTTCAATGAGCAGTTCTTC	-	TRBJ2-1	TRBV10-3	TRBD1
CASTQRGSSYNEQFF	TGTGCCAGCACCCAGCGGGGGAGCTCCTACAATGAGCAGTTCTTC	-	TRBJ2-1	TRBV6-6	TRBD2
CASSFESSGANVLTF	TGTGCCAGCAGCTTTGAGTCCTCTGGGGCCAACGTCCTGACTTTC	-	TRBJ2-6	TRBV7-9	-
CATSRAVGRGANVLTF	TGTGCCACCAGCAGAGCCGTGGGCCGCGGGGCCAACGTCCTGACTTTC	-	TRBJ2-6	TRBV15	-
CASRGTESGANVLTF	TGTGCCAGCAGGGGGACTGAGTCTGGGGCCAACGTCCTGACTTTC	many	TRBJ2-6	TRBV6-5	-
CSVFDGGGYEQYF	TGCAGCGTCTTTGATGGTGGAGGCTACGAGCAGTACTTC	-	TRBJ2-7	TRBV29-1	-
CASSARDGGLNEQFF	TGTGCCAGCAGCGCCCGCGACGGGGGACTCAATGAGCAGTTCTTC	-	TRBJ2-1	TRBV7-8	-
CASSPGTVPSYEQYF	TGCGCCAGCAGCCCGGGGACAGTTCCATCCTACGAGCAGTACTTC	-	TRBJ2-7	TRBV5-4	TRBD1
CASSHEPGPRTDTQYF	TGTGCCAGCAGCCACGAACCGGGTCCCCGGACAGATACGCAGTATTTT	-	TRBJ2-3	TRBV4-2	-
CASSFDRGETQYF	TGTGCCAGCAGCTTTGACAGGGGAGAGACCCAGTACTTC	-	TRBJ2-5	TRBV5-4	TRBD1
CASSRGLAGGSDEQFF	TGCGCCAGCAGCCGCGGACTAGCGGGGGGGAGTGATGAGCAGTTCTTC	few	TRBJ2-1	TRBV5-1	TRBD2
CASSALNRGGTDTQYF	TGTGCCAGCAGCGCCTTAAACAGGGGAGGCACAGATACGCAGTATTTT	few	TRBJ2-3	TRBV7-6	TRBD1
CASSHGSGEYNEQFF	TGTGCCAGCAGCCATGGTAGCGGGGAGTACAATGAGCAGTTCTTC	-	TRBJ2-1	TRBV7-2	TRBD2
CASSEGPQGPSLKQYF	TGTGCCAGCAGTGAAGGGCCACAGGGCCCCTCGCTCAAGCAGTACTTC	-	TRBJ2-7	TRBV6-1	-
CASTDQETQYF	TGTGCCAGCACCGACCAAGAGACCCAGTACTTC	few	TRBJ2-5	TRBV7-9	-
CASSIGQTGANVLTF	TGTGCCAGTAGTATAGGTCAAACTGGGGCCAACGTCCTGACTTTC	-	TRBJ2-6	TRBV19	-
CASISQEGRNQPQHF	TGTGCCAGCATTTCACAGGAGGGTAGGAATCAGCCCCAGCATTTT	few	TRBJ1-5	TRBV6-5	-
CASRASSGGGNEQFF	TGTGCCAGCAGGGCATCTAGCGGGGGGGGCAATGAGCAGTTCTTC	few	TRBJ2-1	TRBV6-5	TRBD2
CASRGSGGGSYNEQFF	TGTGCCAGCAGAGGTAGCGGGGGGGGTTCTTACAATGAGCAGTTCTTC	few	TRBJ2-1	TRBV7-2	TRBD2
CASSLGSGGGLVSYEQYF	TGTGCCAGCAGCTTGGGAAGTGGCGGGGGGTTGGTATCCTACGAGCAGTACTTC	-	TRBJ2-7	TRBV5-4	TRBD2
CASSLSVPYEQYF	TGCGCCAGCAGCTTGTCCGTTCCCTACGAGCAGTACTTC	-	TRBJ2-7	TRBV5-1	-
CASSLELSGTGAGDTQYF	TGCGCCAGCAGCCTAGAGCTTTCCGGGACAGGGGCCGGAGATACGCAGTATTTT	few	TRBJ2-3	TRBV4-3	TRBD1